This T cell receptor (beta chain) was recorded in a study of blood T cell repertoires in COVID-19. Background on the study: Acute-phase and convalescent COVID-19 samples originated in the United States, Italy and Spain.

Germline V CDR1 and CDR2: LNHDA, SQIVND (reference sequence). The CDR3 sequence is 16 residues long. V was shortened by 4 bases and J by 5 bases, with 20 bases between the two germline ends. Either two negative PCRs, clearance, or symptom resolution qualified Cohort 3 donors as recovered. Assay used: immunoSEQ multiplex PCR; TCRdb lists only in-frame clones, some missing. The table lists hundreds of thousands of clones, 85% of them singletons, with 2.5% to 3% in the top ten. This receptor was identified in a woman aged 50 to 60 who had recovered from COVID-19. V is TRBV19 and J is TRBJ1-2, with D possibly being TRBD1 (6 bases). Source material: PBMCs or T cells enriched from blood (not recorded which). CDR3 amino acids: CASSSQSGRGNYGYTF. CDR3 nucleotide sequence: TGTGCCAGTAGTAGCCAAAGTGGCAGGGGCAATTATGGCTACACCTTC.